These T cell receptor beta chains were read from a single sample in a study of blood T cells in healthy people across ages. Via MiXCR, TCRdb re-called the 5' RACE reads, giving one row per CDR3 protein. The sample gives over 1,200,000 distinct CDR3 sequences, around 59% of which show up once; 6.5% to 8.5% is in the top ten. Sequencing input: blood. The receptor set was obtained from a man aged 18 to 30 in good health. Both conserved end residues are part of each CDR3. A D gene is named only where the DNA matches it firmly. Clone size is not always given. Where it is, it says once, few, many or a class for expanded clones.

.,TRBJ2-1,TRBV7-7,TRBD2,TGTGCCAGCAGCCCGAGACTAGCGGGAGATCAGTTGGATGAGCAGTTCTTC,CASSPRLAGDQLDEQFF
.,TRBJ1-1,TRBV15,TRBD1,TGTGCCACCAGCGAACAGGGGGCCGGGAACACTGAAGCTTTCTTT,CATSEQGAGNTEAFF
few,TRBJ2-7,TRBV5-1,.,TGCGCCAGCCAAGGAGCGCTCTCGGGCGAGCAGTACTTC,CASQGALSGEQYF
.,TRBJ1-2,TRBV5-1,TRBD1,TGCGCCAGCAGCTTAACAGAGCTCCCGGGACAGGGGTACTATGGCTACACCTTC,CASSLTELPGQGYYGYTF
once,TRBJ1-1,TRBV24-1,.,TGTGCCACCAGTGATTGGAAAAAAGCTTTCTTT,CATSDWKKAFF
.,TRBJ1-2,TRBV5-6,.,TGTGCCAGCCGAACCGGGACGGGGGCGTATGGCTACACCTTC,CASRTGTGAYGYTF
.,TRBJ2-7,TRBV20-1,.,TGCAGTGCTACACTAGGGGCCTACGAGCAGTACTTC,CSATLGAYEQYF
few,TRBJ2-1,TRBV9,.,TGTGCCAGCAGCGAACCTGGGCAGGAGAGCTCCTACAATGAGCAGTTCTTC,CASSEPGQESSYNEQFF
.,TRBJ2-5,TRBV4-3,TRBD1,TGCGCCAGCAGCCACCAATCCCTACAGGGGGCTGAGACCCAGTACTTC,CASSHQSLQGAETQYF
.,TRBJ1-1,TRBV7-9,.,TGTGCCAGCAGCCCCCAGCCAGGGAACACTGAAGCTTTCTTT,CASSPQPGNTEAFF
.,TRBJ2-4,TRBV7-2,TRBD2,TGTGCTAGCAGCTTAGGGGCTAGCGGGTACATTCAGTACTTC,CASSLGASGYIQYF
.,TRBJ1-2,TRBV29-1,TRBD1,TGCAGCGTGGACGACAGGGACGGCTACACCTTC,CSVDDRDGYTF
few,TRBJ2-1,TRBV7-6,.,TGTGCCAGCAGCCCCCAAAGCGCTAACCTTAATTACAATGAGCAGTTCTTC,CASSPQSANLNYNEQFF
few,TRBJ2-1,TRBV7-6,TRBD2,TGTGCCAGCAGCCCAAAAAGCGGGAGGGGCGATGAGCAGTTCTTC,CASSPKSGRGDEQFF
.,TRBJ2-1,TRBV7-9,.,TGTGCCAGCAGCTTACGGGCAGAAGACAATGAGCAGTTCTTC,CASSLRAEDNEQFF
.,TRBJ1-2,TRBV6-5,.,TGTGCCAGCAGTCCTGGACAGTTACGGCGCTACACCTTC,CASSPGQLRRYTF
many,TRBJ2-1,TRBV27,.,TGTGCCAGCAGTGGGGGCGATGAGCAGTTCTTC,CASSGGDEQFF
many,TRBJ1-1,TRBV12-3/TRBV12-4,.,TGTGCCAGCAGTTTAGCGAGGAGGGCTGAAGCTTTCTTT,CASSLARRAEAFF
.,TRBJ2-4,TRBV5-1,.,TGCGCCAGCAGCTTGGCCGGGCAGGCGTTGGAGCAGTACTTC,CASSLAGQALEQYF
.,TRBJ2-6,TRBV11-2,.,TGTGCCAGCAGGGATAACTCAGGGGCTGGGGCCAACGTCCTGACTTTC,CASRDNSGAGANVLTF
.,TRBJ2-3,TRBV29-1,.,TGCAGCGTAGATGGACGGACTACAGACAACACAGATACGCAGTATTTT,CSVDGRTTDNTDTQYF
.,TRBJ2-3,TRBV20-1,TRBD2,TGCAGTGCTAGTGGGCGCGTAGCGGGGGAACGATTAAGCACAGATACGCAGTATTTT,CSASGRVAGERLSTDTQYF
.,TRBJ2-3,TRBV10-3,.,TGTGCCATCAGGGACACAGATACGCAGTATTTT,CAIRDTDTQYF
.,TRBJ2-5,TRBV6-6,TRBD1,TGTGCCAGCAGTTACTTGGGACAGGGAGTACAAGAGACCCAGTACTTC,CASSYLGQGVQETQYF
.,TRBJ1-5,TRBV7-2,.,TGTGCCAGCAGCTGGCGTCAGGATAGCAATCAGCCCCAGCATTTT,CASSWRQDSNQPQHF
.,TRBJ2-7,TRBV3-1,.,TGTGCCAGCAGCCCTCGGGACATGACGTACGAGCAGTACTTC,CASSPRDMTYEQYF
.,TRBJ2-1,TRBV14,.,TGTGCCAGCAGCCAAGGAAGGGTCGGAGAGCAGTTCTTC,CASSQGRVGEQFF
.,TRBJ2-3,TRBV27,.,TGTGCCAGCAGTTTATCGGCCCCAGATACGCAGTATTTT,CASSLSAPDTQYF
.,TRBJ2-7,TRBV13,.,TGTGCCAGCAGCTTTGCAGGAGGGAAAGCCACCTACGAGCAGTACTTC,CASSFAGGKATYEQYF
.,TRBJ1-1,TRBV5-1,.,TGCGCCAGCAGCTTAACCGGGACAAGCTATAACACTGAAGCTTTCTTT,CASSLTGTSYNTEAFF
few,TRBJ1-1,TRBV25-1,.,TGTGCCAGCAGTCGGCAGTTGAACACTGAAGCTTTCTTT,CASSRQLNTEAFF
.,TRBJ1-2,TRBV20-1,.,TGCAGTGCTAGAGATAGAGAGCTCTACGAACCAGACTATGGCTACACCTTC,CSARDRELYEPDYGYTF
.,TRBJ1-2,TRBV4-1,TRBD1,TGCGCCAGCAGCCAACCGAGGACAGGGGACTATGGCTACACCTTC,CASSQPRTGDYGYTF